Below, 10 T cell receptor beta chains from the same sample are listed, as sequenced in a study of shared clonotypes between healthy human individuals. Libraries were prepared by immunoSEQ multiplex PCR; TCRdb keeps only in-frame clonotypes and omits some of them. The sample includes fewer than 400,000 clones, around 72% seen only once; the top ten take around 10%. Sequenced sample: memory CD4+ T cells sorted from blood. As for subset: CD45RA-negative fraction. All receptors come from a man aged 25 to 40 in good health.

This clone has only one observation. This rearrangement joins TRBV4-3 to TRBJ2-7; D tentatively reads TRBD1 or TRBD2 (5 bases each). This CDR3 contains 15 residues. Germline CDR1 and CDR2: LGHNA and YSLEER. V lost 0 bases, J lost 2 bases, and 11 bases lay in between. The CDR3 DNA reads as TGCGCCAGCAGCCAAGATCCGGGGCCAACCTACGAGCAGTACTTC. It is translated as CASSQDPGPTYEQYF.

This chain uses TRBV13 with TRBJ2-3; the match to TRBD2 covers 8 bases. The CDR3 runs to 14 residues. Germline trimming cut 4 bases from V and 3 bases from J; bases unmatched to any gene: 3. Germline loops: CDR1 PRHDT, CDR2 FYEKMQ (reference sequence). CDR3 region: CASSSGLATDTQYF. The DNA of the CDR3 is TGTGCCAGCAGCTCCGGACTAGCAACAGATACGCAGTATTTT.

The V gene is TRBV27, the J gene TRBJ2-1; 7 positions agree with TRBD2. J gave up 3 bases and V 3 bases, and 5 bases lay outside the gene matches. This CDR3 region has 15 residues. Germline V lookup: CDR1 MNHEY, CDR2 SMNVEV (reference sequence). The CDR3 loop is CASSFDGGSYNEQFF. The CDR3 nucleotides are TGTGCCAGCAGTTTTGATGGCGGGAGCTACAATGAGCAGTTCTTC.

The chain has TRBV7-9 and TRBJ2-7; D possibly corresponds to TRBD2 (5 bases). V was shortened by 3 bases and J by 1 base, with 13 bases between the two germline ends. Germline V gene sequence: CDR1 SEHNR, CDR2 FQNEAQ (reference sequence). The CDR3 sequence is 15 residues long. The CDR3 nucleotides are TGTGCCAGCAGCTTTCCCCCCGGGATATCCTACGAGCAGTACTTC. Protein product: CASSFPPGISYEQYF.

The chain couples TRBV4-1 to TRBJ2-2, with TRBD1 as a possible D gene (6 bases). The CDR3 has 17 amino acids. Trimming removed 1 base from V and 4 bases from J, with 16 bases in between. Per the germline V gene, CDR1 is MGHRA and CDR2 is YSYEKL. The CDR3, as DNA: TGCGCCAGCAGCCAAGTAATTAGAACAGGGCTCACCGGGGAGCTGTTTTTT. Translated: CASSQVIRTGLTGELFF.

The chain combines TRBV4-2 with TRBJ2-1; perhaps D is TRBD1 or TRBD2 (5 bases each). The CDR3 consists of 15 residues. The germline gives CDR1 LGHNA, CDR2 YNFKEQ. The V end lost 1 base, the J end lost 3 bases, and 10 bases lay between the germline ends. CDR3 DNA sequence: TGTGCCAGCAGCCAAGTGGGGGAGTACTACAATGAGCAGTTCTTC. Protein: CASSQVGEYYNEQFF.

The chain joins TRBV7-6 to TRBJ2-1, with D uncertain. Germline-derived CDR1 and CDR2 are SGHVS and FNYEAQ. The CDR3 has 12 amino acids. V lost 1 base and J 9 bases, leaving 7 bases between the germline ends. In DNA form, the CDR3 reads TGTGCCAGCAGCTTAGGTGGGCGTGAGCAGTTCTTC. Its protein is CASSLGGREQFF.

The chain has TRBV29-1 and TRBJ2-2, with a possible D match to TRBD2 (5 bases). Looked up from germline, CDR1 is SQVTM and CDR2 is ANQGSEA. V was clipped by 4 bases and J by 4 bases, with 7 bases between them. The CDR3 runs to 12 residues. CDR3 region: CSVGGPTGELFF. CDR3 DNA sequence: TGCAGCGTTGGAGGGCCCACCGGGGAGCTGTTTTTT.

The chain carries TRBV5-6 and TRBJ1-2; TRBD1 might be the D (6 bases). Germline CDR1 is SGHDT and CDR2 is YYEEEE. The CDR3 consists of 12 residues. V gave up 4 bases and J gave up 5 bases, with 9 bases separating them. CDR3 sequence reads: CASSAQGYGYTF. Written as DNA, the CDR3 is TGTGCCAGCAGCGCCCAGGGGTATGGCTACACCTTC.

This clone was counted at least ten times. Distinct nucleotide sequences in the sample also encode this CDR3. This CDR3 reads CASSPGGGDTQYF. CDR3 bases: TGCGCCAGCAGTCCGGGGGGGGGAGATACGCAGTATTTT. This chain connects TRBV10-2 to TRBJ2-3; 8 bases line up with TRBD2. Trimming removed 5 bases from V and 5 bases from J; junction bases left unmatched: 3. This CDR3 comprises 13 residues. Germline CDR1 is WSHSY and CDR2 is SAAADI.